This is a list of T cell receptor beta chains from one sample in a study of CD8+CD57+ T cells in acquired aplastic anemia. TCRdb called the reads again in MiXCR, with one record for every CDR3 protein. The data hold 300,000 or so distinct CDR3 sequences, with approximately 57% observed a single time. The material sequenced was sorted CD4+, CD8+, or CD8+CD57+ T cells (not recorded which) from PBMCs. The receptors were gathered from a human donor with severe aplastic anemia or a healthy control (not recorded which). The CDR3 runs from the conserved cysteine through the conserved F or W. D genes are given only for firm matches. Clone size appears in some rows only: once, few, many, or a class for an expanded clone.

CDR3aa: CSARSLAGTVTYEQYF; CDR3nt: TGCAGTGCTAGATCGCTAGCGGGGACCGTTACCTACGAGCAGTACTTC; v_gene: TRBV20-1; d_gene: TRBD2; abundance: once; j_gene: TRBJ2-7
CDR3aa: CASSVNTHTGELFF; CDR3nt: TGTGCCAGCAGTGTGAACACGCACACCGGGGAGCTGTTTTTT; v_gene: TRBV2; d_gene: .; abundance: .; j_gene: TRBJ2-2
CDR3aa: CASSLVGVGYTF; CDR3nt: TGTGCCAGCAGCTTGGTGGGGGTGGGCTACACCTTC; v_gene: TRBV5-1; d_gene: .; abundance: .; j_gene: TRBJ1-2
CDR3aa: CASSESGGKEETQYF; CDR3nt: TGTGCCAGCAGTGAGTCAGGGGGTAAGGAAGAGACCCAGTACTTC; v_gene: TRBV2; d_gene: TRBD1; abundance: once; j_gene: TRBJ2-5
CDR3aa: CAWSGADGWADTQYF; CDR3nt: TGTGCCTGGAGTGGGGCGGACGGGTGGGCAGATACGCAGTATTTT; v_gene: TRBV30; d_gene: .; abundance: .; j_gene: TRBJ2-3
CDR3aa: CASSQDFSYGYTF; CDR3nt: TGTGCCAGCAGCCAAGATTTTAGCTATGGCTACACCTTC; v_gene: TRBV3-1; d_gene: .; abundance: many; j_gene: TRBJ1-2
CDR3aa: CASSPIVTEAFF; CDR3nt: TGTGCCAGCAGCCCCATCGTAACAGAAGCTTTCTTT; v_gene: TRBV2; d_gene: .; abundance: .; j_gene: TRBJ1-1
CDR3aa: CASDPGEISYEQYF; CDR3nt: TGTGCCAGCGACCCCGGTGAGATCTCCTACGAGCAGTACTTC; v_gene: TRBV2; d_gene: .; abundance: .; j_gene: TRBJ2-7
CDR3aa: CASSPTLGGEGYTF; CDR3nt: TGTGCCAGCAGTCCTACCCTAGGGGGTGAGGGCTACACCTTC; v_gene: TRBV6-1; d_gene: .; abundance: many; j_gene: TRBJ1-2
CDR3aa: CASSLQGDTGELFF; CDR3nt: TGCGCCAGCAGCTTACAGGGAGACACCGGGGAGCTGTTTTTT; v_gene: TRBV5-1; d_gene: .; abundance: many; j_gene: TRBJ2-2
CDR3aa: CASSPNGTEAFF; CDR3nt: TGTGCCAGCAGCCCGAATGGGACTGAAGCTTTCTTT; v_gene: TRBV7-9; d_gene: .; abundance: .; j_gene: TRBJ1-1
CDR3aa: CSAAGVWPQHF; CDR3nt: TGCAGCGCTGCTGGAGTTTGGCCCCAGCATTTT; v_gene: TRBV29-1; d_gene: .; abundance: once; j_gene: TRBJ1-5
CDR3aa: CAINGLGSGNTIYF; CDR3nt: TGTGCCATCAATGGTTTGGGGTCTGGAAACACCATATATTTT; v_gene: TRBV10-3; d_gene: .; abundance: .; j_gene: TRBJ1-3
CDR3aa: CASRSGGPTMGQFF; CDR3nt: TGTGCCAGCCGAAGCGGGGGCCCCACAATGGGGCAGTTCTTC; v_gene: TRBV25-1; d_gene: TRBD2; abundance: .; j_gene: TRBJ2-1
CDR3aa: CSVYRVNYGYTF; CDR3nt: TGCAGCGTTTACAGGGTTAACTATGGCTACACCTTC; v_gene: TRBV29-1; d_gene: .; abundance: few; j_gene: TRBJ1-2
CDR3aa: CASTLRQGNTEAFF; CDR3nt: TGTGCCAGTACCCTTAGGCAGGGGAACACTGAAGCTTTCTTT; v_gene: TRBV19; d_gene: .; abundance: many; j_gene: TRBJ1-1
CDR3aa: CAGGAGSGNEQFF; CDR3nt: TGTGCCGGAGGGGCGGGAAGTGGGAATGAGCAGTTCTTC; v_gene: TRBV2; d_gene: .; abundance: .; j_gene: TRBJ2-1
CDR3aa: CATSTGRGTDTQYF; CDR3nt: TGCGCCACGTCGACAGGGAGAGGCACAGATACGCAGTATTTT; v_gene: TRBV10-1; d_gene: TRBD1; abundance: once; j_gene: TRBJ2-3
CDR3aa: CSVEAVNTIYF; CDR3nt: TGCAGCGTTGAGGCCGTAAACACCATATATTTT; v_gene: TRBV29-1; d_gene: .; abundance: .; j_gene: TRBJ1-3
CDR3aa: CASSLAAGLAGGLETQYF; CDR3nt: TGTGCCAGCAGCTTAGCGGCAGGGCTAGCGGGGGGGCTTGAGACCCAGTACTTC; v_gene: TRBV7-8; d_gene: TRBD2; abundance: many; j_gene: TRBJ2-5
CDR3aa: CASSLEGSSSEQYF; CDR3nt: TGTGCCAGCAGCTTAGAGGGGAGTTCGTCCGAGCAGTACTTC; v_gene: TRBV7-9; d_gene: .; abundance: .; j_gene: TRBJ2-7
CDR3aa: CASSLTGGDGELFF; CDR3nt: TGTGCCAGCAGTTTGACAGGGGGCGACGGGGAGCTGTTTTTT; v_gene: TRBV12-3/TRBV12-4; d_gene: TRBD1; abundance: many; j_gene: TRBJ2-2
CDR3aa: CASSLALAGELFF; CDR3nt: TGTGCCAGCAGCTTAGCATTAGCAGGGGAGCTGTTTTTT; v_gene: TRBV7-9; d_gene: .; abundance: few; j_gene: TRBJ2-2
CDR3aa: CASSLERMDKTEAFF; CDR3nt: TGCGCCAGCAGCTTGGAACGGATGGATAAGACTGAAGCTTTCTTT; v_gene: TRBV5-1; d_gene: .; abundance: many; j_gene: TRBJ1-1
CDR3aa: CASKVDRTGSEQYF; CDR3nt: TGTGCCAGTAAAGTAGACCGGACGGGATCCGAGCAGTACTTC; v_gene: TRBV19; d_gene: .; abundance: few; j_gene: TRBJ2-7
CDR3aa: CSVEAGGGLEQYF; CDR3nt: TGCAGCGTTGAAGCAGGGGGAGGGCTCGAGCAGTACTTC; v_gene: TRBV29-1; d_gene: .; abundance: .; j_gene: TRBJ2-7
CDR3aa: CASSVRGGEYNEQYF; CDR3nt: TGTGCCAGCAGCGTCAGGGGGGGGGAATACAATGAGCAGTATTTT; v_gene: TRBV7-2; d_gene: .; abundance: .; j_gene: TRBJ2-3
CDR3aa: CSVGGGITYEQYF; CDR3nt: TGCAGTGTTGGGGGAGGGATCACCTACGAGCAGTACTTC; v_gene: TRBV20-1; d_gene: TRBD2; abundance: .; j_gene: TRBJ2-7
CDR3aa: CATSDPHTGEAGYTF; CDR3nt: TGTGCCACCAGTGATCCGCATACGGGGGAGGCTGGCTACACCTTC; v_gene: TRBV24-1; d_gene: .; abundance: few; j_gene: TRBJ1-2
CDR3aa: CASQGDWARVLHF; CDR3nt: TGTGCCAGTCAGGGGGACTGGGCGCGAGTCCTCCACTTT; v_gene: TRBV6-1; d_gene: TRBD1; abundance: once; j_gene: TRBJ1-6
CDR3aa: CASSLVAGGGYNEQFF; CDR3nt: TGTGCCAGCAGCTTAGTAGCGGGAGGGGGATACAATGAGCAGTTCTTC; v_gene: TRBV7-2; d_gene: TRBD2; abundance: .; j_gene: TRBJ2-1
CDR3aa: CASSRGAEGSGELFF; CDR3nt: TGTGCCAGCAGCCGGGGAGCGGAGGGGTCCGGGGAGCTGTTTTTT; v_gene: TRBV7-9; d_gene: .; abundance: few; j_gene: TRBJ2-2
CDR3aa: CASSYAGSWTFF; CDR3nt: TGTGCCAGCAGCTATGCAGGGTCCTGGACGTTCTTC; v_gene: TRBV7-3; d_gene: .; abundance: .; j_gene: TRBJ2-1
CDR3aa: CASSIIAGGSTDTQYF; CDR3nt: TGTGCCAGCAGCATCATAGCGGGGGGGAGCACAGATACGCAGTATTTT; v_gene: TRBV7-6; d_gene: TRBD2; abundance: .; j_gene: TRBJ2-3
CDR3aa: CASSLMVLPNEKLFF; CDR3nt: TGTGCCAGCAGTTTAATGGTCTTACCTAATGAAAAACTGTTTTTT; v_gene: TRBV12-3/TRBV12-4; d_gene: .; abundance: .; j_gene: TRBJ1-4
CDR3aa: CAGSSYGGTSKDTQYF; CDR3nt: TGTGCCGGCAGTTCCTATGGCGGGACTAGTAAGGATACGCAGTATTTT; v_gene: TRBV6-2/TRBV6-3; d_gene: TRBD2; abundance: .; j_gene: TRBJ2-3
CDR3aa: CSAEGGGAPETQYF; CDR3nt: TGCAGTGCTGAGGGCGGGGGGGCCCCCGAGACCCAGTACTTC; v_gene: TRBV20-1; d_gene: TRBD2; abundance: many; j_gene: TRBJ2-5
CDR3aa: CASSYREIDTQYF; CDR3nt: TGTGCCAGCAGTTACCGGGAGATAGATACGCAGTATTTT; v_gene: TRBV12-3/TRBV12-4; d_gene: .; abundance: .; j_gene: TRBJ2-3
CDR3aa: CSATGLGLAGVSSYNEQFF; CDR3nt: TGCAGTGCTACAGGACTGGGACTAGCGGGGGTTAGCTCCTACAATGAGCAGTTCTTC; v_gene: TRBV20-1; d_gene: TRBD2; abundance: once; j_gene: TRBJ2-1
CDR3aa: CATSVGGNQETQYF; CDR3nt: TGTGCCACCAGTGTGGGGGGAAACCAAGAGACCCAGTACTTC; v_gene: TRBV24-1; d_gene: .; abundance: .; j_gene: TRBJ2-5
CDR3aa: CASSPDRASDTQYF; CDR3nt: TGTGCCAGCAGCCCCGACAGGGCGTCAGATACGCAGTATTTT; v_gene: TRBV7-8; d_gene: TRBD1; abundance: .; j_gene: TRBJ2-3
CDR3aa: CASSPWGASGPTDTQYF; CDR3nt: TGTGCCAGCAGCCCCTGGGGAGCGAGCGGGCCCACAGATACGCAGTATTTT; v_gene: TRBV9; d_gene: .; abundance: .; j_gene: TRBJ2-3
CDR3aa: CASSGQTGAVGFGYGYTF; CDR3nt: TGTGCCAGCAGTGGACAGACAGGGGCGGTAGGTTTCGGCTATGGCTACACCTTC; v_gene: TRBV2; d_gene: TRBD1; abundance: many; j_gene: TRBJ1-2
CDR3aa: CASSSTGTAYEQYF; CDR3nt: TGCGCCAGCAGCTCTACCGGGACAGCCTACGAGCAGTACTTC; v_gene: TRBV5-1; d_gene: TRBD1; abundance: many; j_gene: TRBJ2-7
CDR3aa: CASSLQLPNEQYF; CDR3nt: TGTGCCAGCAGCTTGCAGCTCCCCAACGAGCAGTACTTC; v_gene: TRBV5-8; d_gene: .; abundance: few; j_gene: TRBJ2-7
CDR3aa: CASSIKQGGRYGYTF; CDR3nt: TGTGCCAGTAGTATCAAACAGGGAGGTCGATATGGCTACACCTTC; v_gene: TRBV19; d_gene: .; abundance: .; j_gene: TRBJ1-2
CDR3aa: CSATDSSGAFF; CDR3nt: TGCAGCGCTACGGACAGCTCTGGAGCTTTCTTT; v_gene: TRBV29-1; d_gene: .; abundance: .; j_gene: TRBJ1-1
CDR3aa: CASSVLDTQYF; CDR3nt: TGTGCCAGCAGTGTCTTAGATACGCAGTATTTT; v_gene: TRBV2; d_gene: .; abundance: few; j_gene: TRBJ2-3
CDR3aa: CASSPWTGGNSPLHF; CDR3nt: TGTGCCAGCAGTCCATGGACAGGGGGGAATTCACCCCTCCACTTT; v_gene: TRBV12-3/TRBV12-4; d_gene: TRBD1; abundance: .; j_gene: TRBJ1-6
CDR3aa: CSASSLVSTYEQYF; CDR3nt: TGCAGTGCTAGTTCCCTAGTTAGTACCTACGAGCAGTACTTC; v_gene: TRBV20-1; d_gene: .; abundance: many; j_gene: TRBJ2-7
CDR3aa: CASSEAGGAYEQYF; CDR3nt: TGCGCCAGCAGTGAAGCCGGGGGGGCCTACGAGCAGTACTTC; v_gene: TRBV6-5; d_gene: TRBD2; abundance: .; j_gene: TRBJ2-7
CDR3aa: CASNGETGAPYQEKLFF; CDR3nt: TGTGCCAGCAACGGGGAAACAGGGGCCCCTTACCAAGAAAAACTGTTTTTT; v_gene: TRBV6-1; d_gene: TRBD1; abundance: .; j_gene: TRBJ1-4
CDR3aa: CSGLLGGSYNEQFF; CDR3nt: TGCAGCGGGCTGCTGGGGGGGTCCTACAATGAGCAGTTCTTC; v_gene: TRBV29-1; d_gene: TRBD2; abundance: .; j_gene: TRBJ2-1
CDR3aa: CASSEERGQWNEQYF; CDR3nt: TGTGCCAGCAGTGAGGAGAGGGGGCAGTGGAACGAGCAGTACTTC; v_gene: TRBV2; d_gene: TRBD1; abundance: once; j_gene: TRBJ2-7